These T cell receptor beta chains were read from a single sample in a study of molecular identifiers for immune sequencing clone quantification. Via MiXCR, TCRdb re-called the PCR reads, giving one row per CDR3 protein. This table has hundreds of thousands of distinct CDR3 sequences, about 20% appearing once. The sequencing input was naive CD8+ T cells from blood, with Jurkat cell RNA spiked in. The receptors derive from a human donor in good health. Some libraries in this study had Jurkat cell RNA spiked in. Both conserved end residues are part of each CDR3. A D gene is named only where the DNA matches it firmly. Part of the rows lack a size; the others show once, few, many or a class for expanded clones.

J gene,D gene,V gene,clone size,CDR3 DNA,CDR3 protein
TRBJ1-1,NA,TRBV20-1,many,TGCAGTGCTGCCTACAGGGAAGGGGTGCACACTGAAGCTTTCTTT,CSAAYREGVHTEAFF
TRBJ1-1,TRBD1,TRBV6-5,many,TGTGCCAGCAGTTACGCAGGGGGTATTGAAGCTTTCTTT,CASSYAGGIEAFF
TRBJ1-6,NA,TRBV5-1,few,TGCGCCAGCAGCTTGGGGCCCTACACAGGAAATTCACCCCTCCACTTT,CASSLGPYTGNSPLHF
TRBJ2-5,NA,TRBV20-1,few,TGCAGTGCTAGTCCTAGCAGGCAATCAGAGACCCAGTACTTC,CSASPSRQSETQYF
TRBJ2-3,TRBD2,TRBV20-1,many,TGCAGTGCTAGAGATCCCACCGGCGGCGGGGGGACGAGCACAGATACGCAGTATTTT,CSARDPTGGGGTSTDTQYF
TRBJ2-7,NA,TRBV19,NA,TGTGCCAGTAGTACGGGTGGGGTCTACGAGCAGTACTTC,CASSTGGVYEQYF
TRBJ2-3,NA,TRBV4-1,few,TGCGCCAGCGGCCAAGATCCCCTACAGAACACAGATACGCAGTATTTT,CASGQDPLQNTDTQYF
TRBJ2-7,NA,TRBV20-1,many,TGCAGTGCCCTCCTGGACAGAGTCTCCTACGAGCAGTACTTC,CSALLDRVSYEQYF
TRBJ2-3,NA,TRBV7-8,many,TGTGCCAGCCTGGGACCGCGCACAGATACGCAGTATTTT,CASLGPRTDTQYF
TRBJ1-4,NA,TRBV30,few,TGTGCCTGGACCCTGTACGGGGGTGAAAAACTGTTTTTT,CAWTLYGGEKLFF
TRBJ2-7,NA,TRBV19,few,TGTGCCAGTAGCATCACGGGGAGTATGGTTTACGAGCAGTACTTC,CASSITGSMVYEQYF
TRBJ1-1,TRBD1,TRBV28,NA,TGTGCCAGCAGTTTCTACAGGGGAGATAACACTGAAGCTTTCTTT,CASSFYRGDNTEAFF
TRBJ2-7,TRBD2,TRBV7-2,NA,TGTGCCAGCAGCTCCTTCCTGAGCGGGGGGGAATCCTTTAACTACGAGCAGTACTTC,CASSSFLSGGESFNYEQYF
TRBJ2-7,NA,TRBV6-6,many,TGCGCCAGCAGCTCGGGGACCGACTACGAGCAGTACTTC,CASSSGTDYEQYF
TRBJ2-1,NA,TRBV4-1,many,TGCGCCAGCAGCCAAGATTCCCAGGACACCTACAATGAGCAGTTCTTC,CASSQDSQDTYNEQFF
TRBJ2-3,NA,TRBV27,many,TGTGCCAGCAGTTTAGGGGCCCCAGATACGCAGTATTTT,CASSLGAPDTQYF
TRBJ2-7,NA,TRBV7-9,many,TGTGCCAGCAGCCTGACAGATTACGAGCAGTACTTC,CASSLTDYEQYF
TRBJ2-5,TRBD2,TRBV12-3/TRBV12-4,many,TGTGCCAGCAGTTTAGAGGAACTAGCGGTACAAGAGACCCAGTACTTC,CASSLEELAVQETQYF
TRBJ2-5,NA,TRBV5-6,many,TGTGCCAGCAGCTTGTTATTGGAAGAGACCCAGTACTTC,CASSLLLEETQYF
TRBJ2-7,TRBD1,TRBV20-1,NA,TGCAGTGCTAGGGGACAGGGTTCGGCTTACGAGCCGTACTTC,CSARGQGSAYEPYF
TRBJ2-7,NA,TRBV7-9,many,TGTGCCAGCAGCTTAGAGGGGAACGAGCAGTACTTC,CASSLEGNEQYF
TRBJ1-5,NA,TRBV6-2/TRBV6-3,NA,TGTGCCGGCAGCCGGAAGGGGTACAATCAGCCCCAGCATTTT,CAGSRKGYNQPQHF
TRBJ2-7,TRBD1,TRBV19,many,TGTGCCAGTAGTACGGGACAGGGATACTCCTACGAGCAGTACTTC,CASSTGQGYSYEQYF
TRBJ1-5,NA,TRBV27,many,TGTGCCAGCAGCTACAGGTTTTATAGCAATCAGCCCCAGCATTTT,CASSYRFYSNQPQHF
TRBJ1-6,NA,TRBV3-1,few,TGTGCCAGCAGCCAAGATTGGGGTAATAATTCACCCCTCCACTTT,CASSQDWGNNSPLHF
TRBJ2-5,NA,TRBV2,many,TGTGCCAGCAGTGAAGACTTGGCCCGGGACCCGCGGGTTGAGACCCAGTACTTC,CASSEDLARDPRVETQYF
TRBJ1-1,NA,TRBV7-9,many,TGTGCCAGCAGCTCCGGAGGAGCCCTGGAAGCTTTCTTT,CASSSGGALEAFF
TRBJ1-5,NA,TRBV19,few,TGTGCCAGTAGCAAATTCTCCGGGACCCATCAGCCCCAGCATTTT,CASSKFSGTHQPQHF
TRBJ1-6,NA,TRBV14,NA,TGTGCCAGCAGCCAAGATCTAGGGGAGGGATCACCCCTCCACTTT,CASSQDLGEGSPLHF
TRBJ1-2,TRBD1,TRBV12-3/TRBV12-4,few,TGTGCCAGCAGAACCGGGACAGGGATTTTGGACTATGGCTACACCTTC,CASRTGTGILDYGYTF
TRBJ2-7,TRBD2,TRBV27,NA,TGTGCCAGCAGTTTGGGAGCGGGAGGGAATAACGAGCAGTACTTC,CASSLGAGGNNEQYF
TRBJ2-1,NA,TRBV6-2/TRBV6-3,NA,TGTGCCAGCAGCCCCCTATTATCCTACAATGAGCAGTTCTTC,CASSPLLSYNEQFF
TRBJ2-7,TRBD2,TRBV27,few,TGTGCCAGCAGTTTTGCGGGACTAGCGGCCTACGAGCAGTACTTC,CASSFAGLAAYEQYF
TRBJ2-1,TRBD1,TRBV9,NA,TGTGCCAGCAGCGTAGGTAGGACAGGTTACAATGAGCAGTTCTTC,CASSVGRTGYNEQFF
TRBJ1-2,NA,TRBV20-1,NA,TGCAGTGCTAACCGGGACGGCCTGTTTAACTATGGCTACACCTTC,CSANRDGLFNYGYTF
TRBJ1-6,NA,TRBV5-5,many,TGTGCCAGCAGCTTTCAGGGTCATAATTCACCCCTCCACTTT,CASSFQGHNSPLHF
TRBJ2-3,TRBD2,TRBV6-5,many,TGTGCCAGCAGTCATGCAACACTAGCGGGAGCTGGAGATACGCAGTATTTT,CASSHATLAGAGDTQYF
TRBJ2-3,TRBD2,TRBV19,many,TGTGCCAGTAGTGACCGGGACTACACAGATACGCAGTATTTT,CASSDRDYTDTQYF
TRBJ2-3,TRBD2,TRBV12-3/TRBV12-4,few,TGTGCCAGCAGTTTTCTGTCCCTTACCGGGACTAGCGGGGAGGATAGCACAGATACGCAGTATTTT,CASSFLSLTGTSGEDSTDTQYF
TRBJ2-3,TRBD1,TRBV29-1,many,TGCAGCGTTGACCAGGGGGCCAAAGATACGCAGTATTTT,CSVDQGAKDTQYF